The 25 T cell receptor beta chains in this list originate from one sample, sequenced in a study of blood T cell repertoires in COVID-19. The assay was immunoSEQ multiplex PCR, and TCRdb's table has in-frame clones only and misses some. The table shows fewer than 200,000 clones, with 80% to 90% occurring only once. Sequences were obtained from peripheral blood. The receptors come from a young man who had recovered from COVID-19.

The chain couples TRBV9 to TRBJ1-1; 8 bases are a match to TRBD1. The CDR3 sequence is 16 residues long. Germline V gene data show CDR1 as SGDLS and CDR2 as YYNGEE. Trimming removed 4 bases from V and 4 bases from J; junction bases left unmatched: 12. This chain's CDR3 is CASSPQTGAAATEAFF. Written as DNA, the CDR3 is TGTGCCAGCAGCCCGCAGACAGGGGCGGCGGCCACTGAAGCTTTCTTT.

This chain joins TRBV19 and TRBJ2-1; TRBD1 matches at 7 bases. In germline, CDR1 is LNHDA, CDR2 SQIVND (reference sequence). The CDR3 runs to 15 residues. The trim removed 3 bases at V and 9 bases at J, leaving 11 bases unmatched. The CDR3 region is CASSISPTGVGEQFF. Here the CDR3 DNA reads TGTGCCAGTAGTATTTCCCCCACAGGGGTCGGTGAGCAGTTCTTC.

This chain links TRBV7-9 with TRBJ1-6, with TRBD1 identical over 8 bases. Losses at the gene ends were 5 bases for V and 15 bases for J; bases not matched to a gene: 9. The germline V gene has CDR1 SEHNR and CDR2 FQNEAQ (reference sequence). The CDR3 extends over 13 amino acids. The CDR3 here is CASSPGTGWLLHF. The CDR3 bases are TGTGCCAGCAGCCCAGGGACAGGATGGCTCCTCCACTTT.

This chain links TRBV18 with TRBJ1-1, with 9 bases fitting TRBD1. The CDR3 length is 16 residues. J lost 3 bases, V lost 2 bases, and 7 bases had no gene match. The germline CDR1 and CDR2 sequences are KGHSH and LQKENI. CDR3 loop: CASSPVRDRDYTEAFF. In DNA, the CDR3 is TGTGCCAGCTCACCAGTTCGGGACAGGGATTACACTGAAGCTTTCTTT.

The chain recombines TRBV19 with TRBJ1-1, with 8 bases aligning to TRBD1. The CDR3 is made up of 15 amino acids. Germline CDR1 and CDR2: LNHDA and SQIVND (reference sequence). V shed 3 bases and J 1 base; nucleotides not matched to a gene: 4. The CDR3: CASSISGQGNTEAFF. As DNA, the CDR3 is TGTGCCAGTAGTATCTCAGGACAGGGGAACACTGAAGCTTTCTTT.

This chain uses TRBV7-9 with TRBJ1-1, with TRBD1 matching over 9 bases. Germline lookup yields CDR1 SEHNR and CDR2 FQNEAQ (reference sequence). V trimming: 6 bases; J trimming: 2 bases; junction bases outside the gene matches: 10. The CDR3 length is 16 residues. The CDR3 sequence: CASRTGTGRGNTEAFF. The CDR3 DNA reads TGTGCCAGCAGGACCGGGACAGGGAGAGGAAACACTGAAGCTTTCTTT.

This clone was seen a single time. This chain uses TRBV9 with TRBJ2-1; 15 nucleotides line up with TRBD2. This CDR3 has 19 residues. Germline values: CDR1 SGDLS, CDR2 YYNGEE. Losses at the gene ends were 3 bases for V and 0 bases for J; bases not matched to a gene: 7. DNA of the CDR3: TGTGCCAGCAGCGGCGGGACTAGCGGGAGGAACCCCTCCTACAATGAGCAGTTCTTC. Its translation: CASSGGTSGRNPSYNEQFF.

This clone was picked up one time. In nucleotides, the CDR3 is TGTGCCACCAGTGACGGGGGGTCTCAGCCCCAGCATTTT. Protein: CATSDGGSQPQHF. This sequence joins TRBV24-1 and TRBJ1-5, with a possible D match to TRBD1 (5 bases). The CDR3 totals 13 residues. Germline V CDR1 and CDR2: KGHDR, SFDVKD. V gave up 4 bases and J gave up 6 bases, with 9 bases separating them.

The chain employs TRBV7-2 and TRBJ2-1, with 8 bases identical to TRBD2. Trimming at V came to 5 bases and at J to 6 bases, leaving 3 bases not matched to a gene. Germline values: CDR1 SGHTA, CDR2 FQGNSA. The CDR3 loop spans 13 amino acids. CDR3 in amino acids: CASSGGLANEQFF. In nucleotides, the CDR3 is TGTGCCAGCAGCGGCGGACTAGCCAATGAGCAGTTCTTC.

This chain joins TRBV6-4 and TRBJ1-5; D might be TRBD1 (5 bases). Germline CDR1 is MRHNA and CDR2 is SNTAGT. The CDR3 has 14 amino acids. Deletions cut 7 bases from V and 6 bases from J, with 16 bases between. The CDR3 here is CASTPGASFQPQHF. CDR3 sequence (DNA): TGTGCCAGCACCCCTGGGGCGAGTTTTCAGCCCCAGCATTTT.

The chain employs TRBV7-2 and TRBJ2-4, with D tentatively TRBD1 (5 bases). The V and J ends lost 7 bases and 4 bases respectively, with 20 bases between them. Germline CDR1 and CDR2: SGHTA and FQGNSA. The CDR3 is 16 residues long. The CDR3 DNA reads as TGTGCCAGCACCCAAGGGGCGGTCCAAGGGAAAAACATTCAGTACTTC. The encoded protein is CASTQGAVQGKNIQYF. The full variable domain, completed using reference TRBV7-2 and TRBJ2-4, is GAGVSQSPSNKVTEKGKDVELRCDPISGHTALYWYRQSLGQGLEFLIYFQGNSAPDKSGLPSDRFSAERTGGSVSTLTIQRTQQEDSAVYLCASTQGAVQGKNIQYFGAGTRLSVL.

The chain joins TRBV28 to TRBJ1-5, with D hard to call. The length of the CDR3 is 10 residues. V was clipped by 8 bases and J by 7 bases, with 6 bases between them. CDR1 and CDR2 (germline): MDHEN, SYDVKM. CDR3 in DNA: TGTGCCAGCGCGGGGCAGCCCCAGCATTTT. This encodes CASAGQPQHF.

The J gene is TRBJ1-5, the V gene TRBV5-1; 8 positions match TRBD1. The germline CDR1 and CDR2 sequences are SGHRS and YFSETQ. CDR3 length: 16 residues. V was clipped by 4 bases and J by 9 bases; unmatched bases: 15. CDR3 DNA: TGCGCCAGCAGCCATAAACCCCAGGGGGCAAAAGGGCCCCAGCATTTT. The encoded protein is CASSHKPQGAKGPQHF.

CDR3 sequence reads: CASSITAMNTEAFF. CDR3 DNA: TGTGCCAGTAGTATAACAGCCATGAACACTGAAGCTTTCTTT. This chain uses TRBV19 with TRBJ1-1; D not resolved. Germline CDR1 and CDR2: LNHDA and SQIVND (reference sequence). V lost 2 bases and J 0 bases, leaving 7 bases between the germline ends. The CDR3 is 14 residues long.

The genes are TRBV7-2 and TRBJ2-2; the match to TRBD2 covers 9 bases. Germline V gene lookup returns CDR1 SGHTA and CDR2 FQGNSA. CDR3 size: 15 residues. Trimming cost V 1 base and J 4 bases; bases outside gene matches: 1. The CDR3 sequence is CASSLVAGATGELFF. The CDR3 nucleotides read TGTGCCAGCAGCTTAGTAGCGGGGGCCACCGGGGAGCTGTTTTTT.

The chain carries TRBV25-1 and TRBJ1-2, with unresolved D. V was shortened by 4 bases and J by 4 bases, with 13 bases between the two germline ends. Germline loops: CDR1 MGHDK, CDR2 SYGVNS. This CDR3 has 14 amino acids. CDR3 bases: TGTGCCAGCAGTGGATCCCCGGGTTTCTATGGCTACACCTTC. Protein product: CASSGSPGFYGYTF.

The rearrangement uses TRBV9 and TRBJ2-2; TRBD2 matches at 8 bases. The germline gives CDR1 SGDLS, CDR2 YYNGEE. V gave up 6 bases and J gave up 3 bases; unmatched junction bases: 7. This CDR3 comprises 15 residues. CDR3 nucleotide sequence: TGTGCCAGCACCGCGGGACTAGAGTACACCGGGGAGCTGTTTTTT. Its translation is CASTAGLEYTGELFF.

The chain employs TRBV5-1 and TRBJ2-2; D remains unclear. CDR3 length: 16 amino acids. Germline V gene sequence: CDR1 SGHRS, CDR2 YFSETQ. V lost 0 bases and J 1 base, leaving 10 bases between the germline ends. CDR3 DNA: TGCGCCAGCAGCTTGGTACCCCAGTTGAACACCGGGGAGCTGTTTTTT. Protein: CASSLVPQLNTGELFF.

This rearrangement joins TRBV4-1 to TRBJ2-7; 7 nucleotides match TRBD2. Trimming at V came to 4 bases and at J to 6 bases, leaving 21 bases not matched to a gene. CDR1 is MGHRA, CDR2 YSYEKL, per germline. The CDR3 covers 18 residues. CDR3 sequence (DNA): TGCGCCAGCAGCCGAGCGATGGCGGGAGTAACTGGTGGGAGCGAGCAGTACTTC. Translation: CASSRAMAGVTGGSEQYF.

Only one count was recorded for this clone. This sample also contains other DNA sequences that code for the same CDR3. The chain is built from TRBV7-9 and TRBJ2-2; D unclear. With 5 bases removed from V and 3 bases from J, the gap between germline ends came to 4 bases. This CDR3 is built from 12 residues. In germline, CDR1 is SEHNR, CDR2 FQNEAQ (reference sequence). CDR3 protein: CASSRDTGELFF. The CDR3 DNA is TGTGCCAGCAGCCGTGACACCGGGGAGCTGTTTTTT. The full variable domain, its missing parts supplied by reference TRBV7-9 and TRBJ2-2, is DTGVSQNPRHKITKRGQNVTFRCDPISEHNRLYWYRQTLGQGPEFLTYFQNEAQLEKSRLLSDRFSAERPKGSFSTLEIQRTEQGDSAMYLCASSRDTGELFFGEGSRLTVL.

This chain connects TRBV2 to TRBJ2-7, with TRBD1 as a possible D gene (5 bases). V was shortened by 7 bases and J by 4 bases, with 17 bases between the two germline ends. CDR1 SNHLY and CDR2 FYNNEI come from the germline V gene. The CDR3 loop spans 14 amino acids. The CDR3 region is CASIQEQAGYEQYF. The CDR3 DNA follows: TGTGCCAGCATCCAGGAACAGGCAGGTTACGAGCAGTACTTC.

The rearrangement joins TRBV30 to TRBJ2-4; a possible D gene is TRBD2 (5 bases). Trimming stripped 0 bases from V and 6 bases from J, with 6 bases between. Germline V gene lookup returns CDR1 GTSNPN and CDR2 SVGIG (reference sequence). The CDR3 extends over 12 amino acids. CDR3 region: CAWSVRGNIQYF. DNA of the CDR3: TGTGCCTGGAGTGTACGGGGAAACATTCAGTACTTC. Using reference TRBV30 and TRBJ2-4 for the parts outside the CDR3, the full variable domain is SQTIHQWPATLVQPVGSPLSLECTVEGTSNPNLYWYRQAAGRGLQLLFYSVGIGQISSEVPQNLSASRPQDRQFILSSKKLLLSDSGFYLCAWSVRGNIQYFGAGTRLSVL.

This chain connects TRBV11-2 to TRBJ2-1; 13 positions match TRBD2. The CDR3 contains 19 residues. Germline trimming cut 5 bases from V and 0 bases from J; bases unmatched to any gene: 10. Germline loops: CDR1 SGHAT, CDR2 FQNNGV. CDR3 sequence reads: CASSQLGTSGKYSYNEQFF. As DNA, the CDR3 is TGTGCCAGCAGCCAGCTCGGGACTAGCGGGAAATACTCCTACAATGAGCAGTTCTTC.

At least ten counts were recorded for this clone. This rearrangement joins TRBV30 to TRBJ2-4; D is perhaps TRBD2 (6 bases). Trimming pared 1 base from V and 9 bases from J, leaving 16 bases between. This CDR3 is 14 amino acids long. CDR1 and CDR2 from the germline V gene are GTSNPN and SVGIG (reference sequence). CDR3 loop: CAWSDGGGAGIQYF. CDR3 DNA: TGTGCCTGGAGTGACGGGGGAGGCGCGGGCATTCAGTACTTC.

The gene calls are TRBV7-9 and TRBJ2-7, with a tentative D call TRBD2 (6 bases). CDR1 is SEHNR, CDR2 FQNEAQ, per germline (reference sequence). V dropped 3 bases and J dropped 7 bases, with 13 bases sitting between them. The CDR3 totals 13 residues. The CDR3, as DNA: TGTGCCAGCAGCTTCCCAGGCGGAGGGGAGCAGTACTTC. Translated, it gives CASSFPGGGEQYF.